This T cell receptor beta chain came from a study of early T cells in non-severe SARS-CoV-2 infection. This clonotype was counted many times. Trimming removed 1 base at V and 0 bases at J, with 5 bases between. Per the germline V gene, CDR1 is SGHDT and CDR2 is YYEEEE. The CDR3 extends over 15 amino acids. In TCRdb, the 5' RACE reads were re-called with MiXCR into one record per CDR3 protein. The profile covers 45,000 to 50,000 distinct CDR3 sequences, with approximately 6% appearing a single time and under 8% taken by the ten largest. The source of this sequence is an adult who was a healthcare worker with PCR-confirmed SARS-CoV-2 infection or an uninfected control (not recorded which). The gene calls are TRBV5-6 and TRBJ2-6; D is ambiguous. The sequences come from whole blood, collected at baseline. The CDR3 is CASSLTDSGANVLTF. The CDR3 nucleotides read TGTGCCAGCAGCTTGACAGACTCTGGGGCCAACGTCCTGACTTTC.